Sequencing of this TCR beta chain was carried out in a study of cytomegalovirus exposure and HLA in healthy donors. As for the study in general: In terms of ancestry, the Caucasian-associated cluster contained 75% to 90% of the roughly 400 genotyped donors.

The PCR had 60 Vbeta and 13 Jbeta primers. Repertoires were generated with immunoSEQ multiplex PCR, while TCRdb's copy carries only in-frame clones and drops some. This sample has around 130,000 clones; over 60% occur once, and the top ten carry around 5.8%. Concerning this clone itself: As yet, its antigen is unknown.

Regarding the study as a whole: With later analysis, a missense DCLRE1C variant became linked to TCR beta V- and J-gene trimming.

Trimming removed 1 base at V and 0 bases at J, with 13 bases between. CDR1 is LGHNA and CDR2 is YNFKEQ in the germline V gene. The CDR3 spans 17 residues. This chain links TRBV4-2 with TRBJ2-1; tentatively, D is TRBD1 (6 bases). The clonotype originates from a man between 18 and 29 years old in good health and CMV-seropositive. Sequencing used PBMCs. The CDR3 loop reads CASSQGGLGHSYNEQFF. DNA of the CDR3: TGTGCCAGCAGCCAAGGAGGACTGGGACACTCCTACAATGAGCAGTTCTTC.